The clone carrying this T cell receptor beta chain was observed a handful of times. Its target is unknown. Via MiXCR, TCRdb re-called the reads, giving one row per CDR3 protein. The sample lists approximately 110,000 distinct CDR3 sequences, around 28% occurring once. The source of the sample is a study of T cell repertoires in cytomegalovirus infection. Study-level points and caveats: HLA-C-restricted TCR beta clonotypes specific for CMV led the ex vivo response.

The CDR3 runs 15 residues. V was trimmed by 0 bases and J by 4 bases, leaving 12 bases between them. Germline CDR1 reads LNHDA; CDR2 reads SQIVND (reference sequence). The TCR sequence derives from a human donor in good health (CMV status not recorded). Some clones in this sample may be carry-over from other donors' samples. The chain carries TRBV19 and TRBJ1-1; D remains ambiguous. This sample comprised CD8+ T cells from cultured PBMCs, obtained from culture after CMV antigen stimulation. The CDR3 DNA reads as TGTGCCAGTAGTATAGATGACTTTGGGTTCACTGAAGCTTTCTTT. Translating it yields CASSIDDFGFTEAFF.